Sequencing of this T cell receptor beta chain was carried out in a study of T cells in localized non-small cell lung cancer. General observations from the study: The tumor had only one region sequenced, so heterogeneity remains possible. Highest T cell clonality was seen in uninvolved adjacent lung, surpassing that measured in tumor. Longer overall survival was associated with a higher density of T cells in the blood. Appearing in adjacent lung were a median approximately 50 of the top 100 tumor clones.

As concerns this clone: Its target is unknown.

CDR1 is SGDLS, CDR2 YYNGEE, per germline. V lost 4 bases and J lost 0; bases outside the gene matches: 4. The CDR3 length is 15 residues. Profiled with immunoSEQ multiplex PCR; TCRdb holds only in-frame clones, not every one. The sample consists of 65,000 to 80,000 clones, 84% of them appearing once. This rearrangement joins TRBV9 to TRBJ2-3; 8 positions agree with TRBD2. Sequenced here: peripheral blood, sampled before any cancer treatment. The TCR was taken from a female donor older than 55 with stage I lung adenocarcinoma. CDR3 loop: CASSPLAVSTDTQYF. The CDR3 coding sequence is TGTGCCAGCAGCCCACTAGCGGTTAGCACAGATACGCAGTATTTT.